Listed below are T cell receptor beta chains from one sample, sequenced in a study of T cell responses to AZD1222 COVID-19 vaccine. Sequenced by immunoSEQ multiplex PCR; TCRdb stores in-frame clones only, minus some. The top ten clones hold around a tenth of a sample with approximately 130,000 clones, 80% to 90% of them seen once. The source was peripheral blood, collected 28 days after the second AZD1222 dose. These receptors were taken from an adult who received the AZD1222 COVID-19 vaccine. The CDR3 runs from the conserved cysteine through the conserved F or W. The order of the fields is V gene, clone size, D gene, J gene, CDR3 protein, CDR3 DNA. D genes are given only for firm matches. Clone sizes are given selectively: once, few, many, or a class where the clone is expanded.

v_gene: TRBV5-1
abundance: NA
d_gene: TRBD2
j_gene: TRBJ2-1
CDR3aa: CASRDERGPWNEQFF
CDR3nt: TGCGCCAGCAGGGATGAGCGGGGCCCTTGGAATGAGCAGTTCTTC

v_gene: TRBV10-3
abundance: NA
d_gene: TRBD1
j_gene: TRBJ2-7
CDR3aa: CAISESGQGAPEEQYF
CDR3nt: TGTGCCATCAGTGAGTCGGGACAGGGGGCCCCCGAAGAGCAGTACTTC

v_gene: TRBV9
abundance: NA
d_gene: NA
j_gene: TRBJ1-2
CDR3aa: CASSVGQTYGYTF
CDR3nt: TGTGCCAGCAGCGTAGGGCAGACCTATGGCTACACCTTC

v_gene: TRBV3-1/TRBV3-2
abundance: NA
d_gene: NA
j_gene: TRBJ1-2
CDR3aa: CASSLAGEGSLGYTF
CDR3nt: TGTGCCAGCAGCCTAGCGGGCGAGGGAAGCCTTGGCTACACCTTC

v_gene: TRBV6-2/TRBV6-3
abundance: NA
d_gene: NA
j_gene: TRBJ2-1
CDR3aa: CASSSGTGQFF
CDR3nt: TGTGCCAGCAGTTCGGGCACGGGGCAGTTCTTC

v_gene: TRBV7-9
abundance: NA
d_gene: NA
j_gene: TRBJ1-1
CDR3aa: CASSWGDIRAEAFF
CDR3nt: TGTGCCAGCAGCTGGGGGGACATTCGAGCTGAAGCTTTCTTT

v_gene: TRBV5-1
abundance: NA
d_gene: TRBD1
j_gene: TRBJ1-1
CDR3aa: CASSPDRVGTEAFF
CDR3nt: TGCGCCAGCAGCCCGGACAGGGTCGGCACTGAAGCTTTCTTT

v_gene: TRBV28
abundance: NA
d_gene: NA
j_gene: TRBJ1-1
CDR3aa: CASSLWSWGRGTEAFF
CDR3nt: TGTGCCAGCAGTTTATGGTCGTGGGGACGGGGCACTGAAGCTTTCTTT

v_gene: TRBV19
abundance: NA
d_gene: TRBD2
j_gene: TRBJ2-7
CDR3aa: CASSTGLAGVGEQYF
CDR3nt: TGTGCCAGTAGTACGGGACTAGCGGGAGTCGGCGAGCAGTACTTC

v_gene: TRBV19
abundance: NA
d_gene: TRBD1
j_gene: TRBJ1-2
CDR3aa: CASSIVGTGYYGYTF
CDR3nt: TGTGCCAGTAGTATAGTTGGGACAGGGTACTATGGCTACACCTTC

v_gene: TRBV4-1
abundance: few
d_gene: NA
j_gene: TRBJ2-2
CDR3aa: CASSQGAGSSGELFF
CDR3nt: TGCGCCAGCAGCCAAGGAGCAGGGTCGTCCGGGGAGCTGTTTTTT

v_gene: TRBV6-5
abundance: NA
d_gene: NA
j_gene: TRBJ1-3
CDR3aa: CASSLYSFSGNTIYF
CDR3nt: TGTGCCAGCAGTTTATACTCTTTTTCTGGAAACACCATATATTTT

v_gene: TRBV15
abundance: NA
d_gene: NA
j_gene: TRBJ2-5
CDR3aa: CATSGTGRETQYF
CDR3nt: TGTGCCACCAGTGGTACAGGTCGGGAGACCCAGTACTTC

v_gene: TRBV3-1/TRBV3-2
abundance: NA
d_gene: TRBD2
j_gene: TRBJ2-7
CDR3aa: CASSRQSSGSSSYEQYF
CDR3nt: TGTGCCAGCAGCCGACAATCTAGCGGGAGTAGCTCCTACGAGCAGTACTTC

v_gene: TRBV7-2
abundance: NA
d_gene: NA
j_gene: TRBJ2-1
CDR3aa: CASSSSASSYNEQFF
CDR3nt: TGTGCCAGCAGCTCTAGCGCCTCCTCCTACAATGAGCAGTTCTTC

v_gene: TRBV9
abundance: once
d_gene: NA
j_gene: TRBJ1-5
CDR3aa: CASSVGPDNQPQHF
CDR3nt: TGTGCCAGCAGCGTAGGGCCAGACAATCAGCCCCAGCATTTT

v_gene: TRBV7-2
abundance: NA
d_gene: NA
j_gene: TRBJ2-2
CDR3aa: CASSFSLTGELFF
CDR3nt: TGTGCCAGCAGCTTCTCCCTCACCGGGGAGCTGTTTTTT

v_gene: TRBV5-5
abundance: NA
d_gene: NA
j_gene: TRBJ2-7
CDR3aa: CASSTDLVYEQYF
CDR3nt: TGTGCCAGCAGCACCGACTTGGTCTACGAGCAGTACTTC

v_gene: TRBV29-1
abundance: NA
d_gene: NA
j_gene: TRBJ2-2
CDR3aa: CSVDRGGADTGELFF
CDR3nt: TGCAGCGTTGACCGAGGGGGGGCGGACACCGGGGAGCTGTTTTTT

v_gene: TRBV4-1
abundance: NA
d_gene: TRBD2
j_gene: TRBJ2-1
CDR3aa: CASSQDLAGYNEQFF
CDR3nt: TGCGCCAGCAGCCAAGATCTAGCGGGATACAATGAGCAGTTCTTC

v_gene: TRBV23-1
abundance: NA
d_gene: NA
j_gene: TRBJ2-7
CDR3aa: CASSHTGLEPYEQYF
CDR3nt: TGCGCCAGCAGTCATACAGGGTTGGAACCCTACGAGCAGTACTTC

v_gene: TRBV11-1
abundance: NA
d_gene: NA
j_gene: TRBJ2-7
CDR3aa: CASSLEGGAFQYF
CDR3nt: TGTGCCAGCAGCTTAGAAGGGGGGGCCTTTCAGTACTTC

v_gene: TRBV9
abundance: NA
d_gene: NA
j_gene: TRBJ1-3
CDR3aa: CASSITGVSGNTIYF
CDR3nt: TGTGCCAGCAGTATCACAGGCGTCTCTGGAAACACCATATATTTT

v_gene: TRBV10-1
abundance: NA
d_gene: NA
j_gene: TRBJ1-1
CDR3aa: CASKGSATEAFF
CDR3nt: TGCGCCAGCAAGGGGTCGGCGACTGAAGCTTTCTTT

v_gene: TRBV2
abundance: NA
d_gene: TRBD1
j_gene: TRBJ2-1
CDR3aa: CASSGTGAHEQFF
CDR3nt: TGTGCCAGCAGCGGAACAGGGGCTCATGAGCAGTTCTTC

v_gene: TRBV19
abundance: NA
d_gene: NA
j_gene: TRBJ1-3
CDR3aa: CARTGGIGNTIYF
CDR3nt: TGTGCCAGGACCGGCGGGATAGGAAACACCATATATTTT

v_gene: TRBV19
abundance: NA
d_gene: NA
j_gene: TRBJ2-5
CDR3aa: CASSIGGPSETQYF
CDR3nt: TGTGCCAGTAGTATAGGAGGGCCGTCGGAGACCCAGTACTTC

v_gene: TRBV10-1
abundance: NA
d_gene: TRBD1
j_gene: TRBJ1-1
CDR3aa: CASSTGTGNTEAFF
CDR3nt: TGCGCCAGCAGTACCGGGACAGGGAACACTGAAGCTTTCTTT

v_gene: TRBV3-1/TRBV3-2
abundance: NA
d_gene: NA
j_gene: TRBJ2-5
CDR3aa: CASSQDVGGQTQYF
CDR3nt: TGTGCCAGCAGCCAAGATGTGGGAGGACAGACCCAGTACTTC

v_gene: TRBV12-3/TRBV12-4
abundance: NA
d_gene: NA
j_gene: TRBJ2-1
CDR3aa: CASRPQGPNEQFF
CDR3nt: TGTGCCAGCAGACCTCAGGGCCCCAATGAGCAGTTCTTC

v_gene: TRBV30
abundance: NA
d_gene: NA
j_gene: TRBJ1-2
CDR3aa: CAWNLDGYTF
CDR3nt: TGTGCCTGGAATCTCGATGGCTACACCTTC

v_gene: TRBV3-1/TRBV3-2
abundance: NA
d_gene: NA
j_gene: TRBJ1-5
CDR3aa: CASSQDSLSNQPQHF
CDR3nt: TGTGCCAGCAGCCAAGACAGTTTGAGCAATCAGCCCCAGCATTTT

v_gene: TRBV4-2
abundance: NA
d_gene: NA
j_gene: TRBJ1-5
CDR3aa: CASSQVDTSNQPQHF
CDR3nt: TGTGCCAGCAGCCAAGTGGACACGAGCAATCAGCCCCAGCATTTT

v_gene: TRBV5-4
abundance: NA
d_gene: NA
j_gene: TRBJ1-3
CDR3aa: CASSLATGTGNTIYF
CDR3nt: TGTGCCAGCAGCTTGGCGACAGGCACTGGAAACACCATATATTTT

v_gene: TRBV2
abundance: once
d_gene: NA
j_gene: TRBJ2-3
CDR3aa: CASSEWGARTDTQYF
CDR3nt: TGTGCCAGCAGTGAGTGGGGGGCTAGGACAGATACGCAGTATTTT

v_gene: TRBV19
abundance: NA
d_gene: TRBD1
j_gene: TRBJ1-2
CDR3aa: CASSPGTVFIGYTF
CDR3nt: TGTGCCAGTAGTCCCGGGACAGTCTTTATAGGCTACACCTTC

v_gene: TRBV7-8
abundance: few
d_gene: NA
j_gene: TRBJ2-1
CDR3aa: CASSLGLAYNEQFF
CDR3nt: TGTGCCAGCAGCCTCGGACTGGCATACAATGAGCAGTTCTTC

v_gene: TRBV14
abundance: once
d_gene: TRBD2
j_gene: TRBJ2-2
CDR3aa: CASSQGALAGDTGELFF
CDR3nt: TGTGCCAGCAGCCAAGGGGCGCTAGCGGGTGACACCGGGGAGCTGTTTTTT

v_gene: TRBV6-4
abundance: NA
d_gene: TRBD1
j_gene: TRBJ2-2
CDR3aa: CASSTTGVTGELFF
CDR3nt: TGTGCCAGCAGTACGACAGGGGTCACCGGGGAGCTGTTTTTT

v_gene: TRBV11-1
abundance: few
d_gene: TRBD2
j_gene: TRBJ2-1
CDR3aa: CASSLEVGAGVEQFF
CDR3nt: TGTGCCAGCAGCTTAGAGGTAGGGGCGGGGGTTGAGCAGTTCTTC

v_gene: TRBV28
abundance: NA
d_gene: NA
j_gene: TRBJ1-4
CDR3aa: CASSTPGGNEKLFF
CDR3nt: TGTGCCAGCAGCACCCCGGGGGGGAATGAAAAACTGTTTTTT